The next 30 T cell receptor beta chains were all read from a single sample in a study of T cells after yellow fever vaccination. Via MiXCR, TCRdb re-called the 5' RACE reads, giving one row per CDR3 protein. The sample contains under 300,000 distinct CDR3 sequences, roughly 6.3% of which appear only once. Sequencing used CD4+ T cells sorted from PBMCs, obtained on the day of the yellow fever booster vaccination. These receptors all come from a man younger than 45 who received the YFV17D yellow fever vaccine.

This clonotype was observed a few times. The chain joins TRBV5-5 to TRBJ2-3; D is uncertain. CDR1 SGHKS and CDR2 YYEKEE come from the germline V gene (reference sequence). CDR3 length: 12 amino acids. The V end was cut by 7 bases, the J end by 2 bases, with 8 bases between. CDR3 in DNA: TGTGCCAGCCACCCGACCACAGATACGCAGTATTTT. As protein: CASHPTTDTQYF.

This chain joins TRBV12-3 or TRBV12-4 and TRBJ1-3, with TRBD1 matching over 8 bases. J lost 1 base, V lost 8 bases, and 10 bases had no gene match. The CDR3 contains 16 residues. The CDR3 nucleotides read TGTGCCAGCGCCCCCCAACAGGGGGGGTCTGGAAACACCATATATTTT. Translated, it gives CASAPQQGGSGNTIYF.

The sample holds a few counts of this clonotype. The chain links TRBV20-1 to TRBJ2-1, with TRBD2 matching 8 bases. CDR1 and CDR2 from the germline V gene are DFQATT and SNEGSKA (reference sequence). With V trimmed by 4 bases and J by 15 bases, 14 bases remained unmatched. The CDR3 spans 13 residues. CDR3 region: CSAIQDSGTSGFF. DNA of the CDR3: TGCAGTGCTATCCAGGATTCCGGGACTAGTGGGTTCTTC.

This sequence joins TRBV5-1 and TRBJ2-7, with D hard to call. V dropped 0 bases and J dropped 5 bases, with 9 bases sitting between them. The CDR3 loop spans 13 amino acids. The V gene's germline CDR1 is SGHRS and CDR2 YFSETQ. The CDR3 nucleotides read TGCGCCAGCAGCTTGGTAGCCTCTGACGAGCAGTACTTC. Translation gives CASSLVASDEQYF.

This clonotype appeared many times. The chain links TRBV4-3 to TRBJ2-5, with 8 bases lining up with TRBD1. Per germline, CDR1 LGHNA and CDR2 YSLEER. The V gene end was trimmed by 2 bases and the J gene end by 4 bases; junction bases not matched to a gene: 6. The CDR3 has 15 amino acids. The CDR3 loop is CASSQQGAWGETQYF. CDR3 coding DNA: TGCGCCAGCAGCCAACAGGGGGCGTGGGGAGAGACCCAGTACTTC.

This clonotype occurred many times. The genes are TRBV5-1 and TRBJ2-3; no firm D call. Per the germline V gene, CDR1 is SGHRS and CDR2 is YFSETQ. The CDR3 totals 14 residues. Trimming removed 0 bases from V and 2 bases from J, with 7 bases in between. Here the CDR3 DNA reads TGCGCCAGCAGCTTGGGTCAGATCACAGATACGCAGTATTTT. The encoded protein is CASSLGQITDTQYF.

This clonotype was found a few times. This chain joins TRBV7-6 and TRBJ2-3; 8 nucleotides match TRBD2. V trimming: 5 bases; J trimming: 0 bases; junction bases outside the gene matches: 4. Germline CDR1 SGHVS, CDR2 FNYEAQ. The CDR3 has 15 residues. The CDR3, as DNA: TGTGCCAGCAGCCCCGGGACTAGGAGCACAGATACGCAGTATTTT. This translates into CASSPGTRSTDTQYF.

V gene TRBV20-1 combines with J gene TRBJ2-3; unclear D gene. CDR3 length equals 13 residues. V was cut by 2 bases and J by 7 bases, with 13 bases left in between. Germline V gives CDR1 DFQATT, CDR2 SNEGSKA (reference sequence). The DNA of the CDR3 is TGCAGTGCTAGAACCGTCCGAAGGTATACGCAGTATTTT. Amino acid sequence: CSARTVRRYTQYF.

This clonotype was recorded at least ten times. The rearrangement uses TRBV4-3 and TRBJ1-2; D ambiguous. Germline CDR1 is LGHNA and CDR2 is YSLEER. Trimming shortened V by 0 bases and J by 1 base, and 12 bases separated the two germline ends. This CDR3 comprises 16 residues. The CDR3 nucleotides read TGCGCCAGCAGCCAAGATCCCCGGCAATTTAACTATGGCTACACCTTC. Translation: CASSQDPRQFNYGYTF.

The chain is built from TRBV7-2 and TRBJ2-5; 12 bases fit TRBD1. Germline assignment: CDR1 SGHTA and CDR2 FQGNSA. The CDR3 runs 16 residues. The V gene end was trimmed by 6 bases and the J gene end by 7 bases; junction bases not matched to a gene: 12. The CDR3 nucleotides are TGTGCCAGCAGGCGACCGGGACAGGGGGCTGTGGGGACCCAGTACTTC. Translated: CASRRPGQGAVGTQYF.

This clonotype was picked up a small number of times. The gene calls are TRBV30 and TRBJ1-3, with a weak D call TRBD1 (6 bases). The germline CDR1 and CDR2 sequences are GTSNPN and SVGIG (reference sequence). The CDR3 has 13 residues. The V and J ends lost 7 bases and 12 bases respectively, with 22 bases between them. CDR3 nucleotides: TGTGCCTCCGGACAGCCAGACCGTTGGGGCATATATTTT. Its translation: CASGQPDRWGIYF.

This chain connects TRBV18 to TRBJ2-7; D is unresolved. CDR3 length equals 14 residues. V was pared by 3 bases and J by 3 bases, with 12 bases between. In germline, CDR1 is KGHSH, CDR2 LQKENI. CDR3 coding DNA: TGTGCCAGCTCACCCGAGGTAGAGAACTACGAGCAGTACTTC. Translating it yields CASSPEVENYEQYF.

This clonotype was counted ten times or more. The chain employs TRBV7-3 and TRBJ2-5; D remains ambiguous. This CDR3 spans 15 amino acids. Germline CDR1 and CDR2: SGHTA and FQGTGA. V lost 1 base, J lost 5 bases, and 14 bases lay in between. As DNA, the CDR3 is TGTGCCAGCAGCTTAAGAGGCGGTCTGCAGGAGACCCAGTACTTC. It yields the protein CASSLRGGLQETQYF.

This clonotype was observed many times. The V gene is TRBV6-5, the J gene TRBJ1-2; 7 nucleotides match TRBD1. CDR1 is MNHEY and CDR2 is SVGAGI in the germline V gene. This CDR3 comprises 11 residues. V lost 9 bases and J lost 5; bases outside the gene matches: 3. The CDR3: CARTGWYGYTF. The CDR3 nucleotides are TGTGCCAGGACAGGGTGGTATGGCTACACCTTC.

The chain is built from TRBV6-2 or TRBV6-3 and TRBJ2-2, with a weak D call TRBD2 (6 bases). The CDR3 has 16 residues. The V gene lost 5 bases and the J gene lost 3 bases, with 16 bases spanning the gap. Germline values: CDR1 MNHEY, CDR2 SVGEGT. The CDR3 DNA follows: TGTGCCAGCAGTCCCGGGACTCCATTTTACACCGGGGAGCTGTTTTTT. Its protein is CASSPGTPFYTGELFF.

The sample holds a few counts of this clonotype. The rearrangement links TRBV7-9 to TRBJ2-1, with 8 bases that match TRBD2. Germline lookup yields CDR1 SEHNR and CDR2 FQNEAQ (reference sequence). V dropped 5 bases and J dropped 13; count of bases not matched to a gene: 19. CDR3 length equals 16 residues. Written as DNA, the CDR3 is TGTGCCAGCAGCCCGGACGGATTGAGCGGGAGAATTATACAGTTCTTC. This sequence encodes CASSPDGLSGRIIQFF. Using reference TRBV7-9 and TRBJ2-1 for the parts outside the CDR3, the full variable domain is DTGVSQNPRHKITKRGQNVTFRCDPISEHNRLYWYRQTLGQGPEFLTYFQNEAQLEKSRLLSDRFSAERPKGSFSTLEIQRTEQGDSAMYLCASSPDGLSGRIIQFFGPGTRLTVL.

This clonotype has ten or more counts. V is TRBV10-1 and J is TRBJ2-3, with TRBD2 matching over 14 bases. Looked up from germline, CDR1 is WNHNN and CDR2 is SYGVQD (reference sequence). Germline trimming cut 8 bases from V and 5 bases from J; bases unmatched to any gene: 6. The CDR3 sequence is 15 residues long. CDR3 amino acids: CASRAGLAGEDTQYF. CDR3 in DNA: TGCGCCAGCCGCGCGGGACTAGCGGGAGAAGATACGCAGTATTTT.

The chain recombines TRBV20-1 with TRBJ2-5; D possibly corresponds to TRBD2 (6 bases). This CDR3 region has 13 residues. The germline CDR1 and CDR2 sequences are DFQATT and SNEGSKA (reference sequence). The V end was cut by 3 bases, the J end by 3 bases, with 11 bases between. CDR3 residues: CSASTWEEETQYF. The CDR3 DNA reads TGCAGTGCTAGTACTTGGGAGGAAGAGACCCAGTACTTC.

This clonotype was observed a few times. The chain uses TRBV5-1 and TRBJ2-3, with a weak D call TRBD1 (6 bases). The CDR3 covers 16 residues. The V end lost 4 bases, the J end lost 0 bases, and 15 bases lay between the germline ends. From germline, CDR1 is SGHRS and CDR2 YFSETQ. CDR3 amino acids: CASSRMDSPSTDTQYF. In DNA form, the CDR3 reads TGCGCCAGCAGCCGAATGGACAGCCCTAGCACAGATACGCAGTATTTT.

This clonotype was seen many times. The V and J genes are TRBV28 and TRBJ2-6; no clear D gene. CDR1 is MDHEN and CDR2 is SYDVKM in the germline V gene. This CDR3 spans 12 amino acids. Trimming pared 8 bases from V and 0 bases from J, leaving 2 bases between. This CDR3 is CASGSGANVLTF. In DNA, the CDR3 is TGTGCCAGCGGCTCTGGGGCCAACGTCCTGACTTTC.

A few counts support this clonotype. The rearrangement uses TRBV19 and TRBJ1-3; D possibly corresponds to TRBD1 (5 bases). The CDR3 is 13 amino acids. Trimming shortened V by 9 bases and J by 4 bases, and 13 bases separated the two germline ends. Germline lookup yields CDR1 LNHDA and CDR2 SQIVND (reference sequence). The CDR3 sequence: CASLRDFGNTIYF. For the CDR3, the DNA is TGTGCCAGCCTCCGGGACTTCGGAAACACCATATATTTT. The full variable domain, completed using reference TRBV19 and TRBJ1-3, is DGGITQSPKYLFRKEGQNVTLSCEQNLNHDAMYWYRQDPGQGLRLIYYSQIVNDFQKGDIAEGYSVSREKKESFPLTVTSAQKNPTAFYLCASLRDFGNTIYFGEGSWLTVV.

Many counts were recorded for this clonotype. The rearrangement uses TRBV12-3 or TRBV12-4 and TRBJ2-3, with TRBD2 identical over 9 bases. Trimming took 5 bases from V and 2 from J; bases not matched to a gene: 5. This CDR3 region has 15 residues. CDR3 sequence (DNA): TGTGCCAGCAGTGCGACTAGCGGATACACAGATACGCAGTATTTT. It specifies CASSATSGYTDTQYF.

DNA of the CDR3: TGCAGCGTGGGAGGGGAAGGAAACACCATATATTTT. This sequence encodes CSVGGEGNTIYF. The chain is built from TRBV29-1 and TRBJ1-3; a possible D gene is TRBD1 (5 bases). The CDR3 extends over 12 amino acids. V dropped 6 bases and J dropped 4 bases, with 10 bases sitting between them. CDR1 is SQVTM and CDR2 is ANQGSEA in the germline V gene.

V and J are TRBV7-8 and TRBJ2-5, with a tentative D call TRBD2 (6 bases). The V and J ends lost 5 bases and 1 base respectively, with 23 bases between them. Germline V lookup: CDR1 SGHVS, CDR2 FQNEAQ. CDR3 length: 18 amino acids. The CDR3 protein is CASSPLFWASVSQETQYF. The CDR3 DNA reads TGTGCCAGCAGCCCCCTTTTTTGGGCTAGCGTAAGCCAAGAGACCCAGTACTTC. The full variable domain, rest sourced from reference TRBV7-8 and TRBJ2-5, is GAGVSQSPRYKVAKRGQDVALRCDPISGHVSLFWYQQALGQGPEFLTYFQNEAQLDKSGLPSDRFFAERPEGSVSTLKIQRTQQEDSAVYLCASSPLFWASVSQETQYFGPGTRLLVL.

The chain employs TRBV4-3 and TRBJ2-2, with 10 positions matching TRBD2. Germline-derived CDR1 and CDR2 are LGHNA and YSLEER. The CDR3 contains 15 residues. The ends lost 4 bases at V and 8 bases at J; junction bases unmatched: 7. The CDR3 reads CASSREREGRGELFF. In DNA form, the CDR3 reads TGCGCCAGCAGCCGAGAGCGGGAGGGCCGAGGGGAGCTGTTTTTT.

This clonotype has only a few counts. CDR3 in amino acids: CASSLAASGSGDTQYF. The CDR3 coding sequence is TGCGCCAGCAGCTTGGCCGCTAGCGGGAGCGGAGATACGCAGTATTTT. The chain links TRBV5-1 to TRBJ2-3; 10 positions match TRBD2. This CDR3 spans 16 amino acids. The V segment lost 0 bases and the J segment 5 bases; nucleotides outside the gene matches: 6. Germline V gene data show CDR1 as SGHRS and CDR2 as YFSETQ.

This clonotype was counted ten times or more. This chain links TRBV21-1 with TRBJ2-7; the table's D call TRBD1 went unverified against the DNA. TRBV21-1 is assigned pseudogene status. This CDR3 is 14 amino acids long. CDR3 nucleotides: TGTGCCAGCAGCCTGGGGACATATTCCTACGAGCAGTACTTC. Translating gives CASSLGTYSYEQYF.

This clonotype was picked up many times. The chain is built from TRBV7-2 and TRBJ2-2; 10 bases map to TRBD1. CDR3 length: 13 residues. CDR1 is SGHTA, CDR2 FQGNSA, per germline. DNA of the CDR3: TGTGGGGACAGGGGCATGAACACCGGGGAGCTGTTTTTT. It encodes CGDRGMNTGELFF.

Concerning this clonotype itself: Its ends do not fully match the called genes, so a read error is possible. The chain is built from TRBV25-1 and TRBJ2-1, with D possibly being TRBD1 or TRBD2 (5 bases each). CDR1 is MGHDK and CDR2 is SYGVNS in the germline V gene. This CDR3 comprises 11 residues. The CDR3 here is CTSSAIRDQFF. CDR3 nucleotide sequence: TGTACCAGCAGTGCAATCAGGGACCAGTTCTTC.

This rearrangement joins TRBV28 to TRBJ1-1, with D unclear. The CDR3 is 16 amino acids. Germline CDR1 MDHEN, CDR2 SYDVKM. V was shortened by 10 bases and J by 1 base, with 22 bases between the two germline ends. CDR3 DNA: TGTGCCACCACCTTACTCCACCTAGGACGGAACACTGAAGCTTTCTTT. Its protein is CATTLLHLGRNTEAFF.